This T cell receptor (beta chain) was sequenced for a study of T cell repertoires in cytomegalovirus infection. The study, taken as a whole, reports: Public TCR beta family frequency separated CMV-and-HLA carriers, including in an independent cohort.

A word on this clonotype: Antigen unknown.

MiXCR, run by TCRdb on the reads, gives a single entry per CDR3 protein. Altogether 300,000 to 400,000 distinct CDR3 sequences are present, around 29% being singletons, with the ten largest covering 20%. Germline CDR1 and CDR2: MRHNA and SNTAGT. CDR3 size: 14 residues. With V trimmed by 4 bases and J by 3 bases, 0 bases remained unmatched. The sample here was cultured PBMCs, taken from culture after CMV antigen stimulation. The chain combines TRBV6-4 with TRBJ2-3; 11 bases fit TRBD2. The clonotype originates from a human donor in good health (CMV status not recorded). Some clones in this sample may be carry-over from other donors' samples. CDR3 region: CASSGTSGTDTQYF. The CDR3 nucleotides are TGTGCCAGCAGTGGGACTAGCGGGACAGATACGCAGTATTTT.